This T cell receptor (beta chain) was recorded in a study of cytomegalovirus exposure and HLA in healthy donors. Across the study: Sequencing of about 200 million T cells in an earlier analysis found 90 million to 120 million unique TCR beta sequences.

The PCR used 60 Vbeta and 13 Jbeta primers. Profiled with immunoSEQ multiplex PCR; TCRdb holds only in-frame clones, not every one. The top ten hold 6.5% of the sample, which has about 200,000 clones, roughly 80% seen once. Germline V gene sequence: CDR1 MDHEN, CDR2 SYDVKM. The CDR3 loop spans 15 amino acids. The ends lost 6 bases at V and 9 bases at J; junction bases unmatched: 9. Whole-study findings and limits: In vitro work confirmed that a few CMV-associated chains recognize CMV antigens. Cytomegalovirus association was listed for 150 to 200 TCR beta chains.

Healthy individuals who donated bone marrow served as the donors. Concerning this clone itself: Its antigen remains unidentified.

The rearrangement links TRBV28 to TRBJ1-5, with 12 bases that match TRBD1. This clonotype was sampled from a woman between 50 and 59 years old in good health and CMV-seropositive. Specimen: PBMCs. CDR3 in amino acids: CASRIGTGGGGPQHF. The CDR3 coding sequence is TGTGCCAGCAGGATTGGGACAGGGGGCGGGGGGCCCCAGCATTTT. The full variable domain, rest sourced from reference TRBV28 and TRBJ1-5, is DVKVTQSSRYLVKRTGEKVFLECVQDMDHENMFWYRQDPGLGLRLIYFSYDVKMKEKGDIPEGYSVSREKKERFSLILESASTNQTSMYLCASRIGTGGGGPQHFGDGTRLSIL.